The clone carrying this T cell receptor beta chain has just a few counts. Time point indicated: persistent/refractory GD, antithyroid drugs over 5 years with positive TRAb. PBMC-derived RNA was used for the TCR library. These data are taken from a study of regulatory T cells in long-lasting Graves disease. CDR1 and CDR2 from the germline V gene are MNHEY and SVGEGT. This CDR3 has 16 residues. V was trimmed by 4 bases and J by 0 bases, leaving 15 bases between them. Through Arm-PCR of CDR3 regions and iRepertoire HTBI primers, TCR beta libraries were built. Each CDR3 protein gets one entry after TCRdb re-called the multiplex PCR reads with MiXCR. Of about 400,000 distinct CDR3 sequences in the sample, roughly 20% are singletons; the top ten hold around 20%.

The chain has TRBV6-2 or TRBV6-3 and TRBJ1-1; TRBD1 is a possible D gene (6 bases). The clonotype comes from a female donor with Graves disease. This material consisted of peripheral blood mononuclear cells (PBMCs), taken when the disease was refractory, from a patient treated with antithyroid drugs. The CDR3 here is CASSSRQAIMNTEAFF. The CDR3 DNA reads TGTGCCAGCAGTTCCCGACAGGCGATAATGAACACTGAAGCTTTCTTT.